The 26 T cell receptor beta chains below come from one sample, sequenced in a study of read filtering for tumor transcriptome and immune sequencing. Molecular barcoded adaptors covering alpha/delta and beta/gamma chains were used on roughly 400 ng RNA. Each CDR3 protein is one row after TCRdb ran MiXCR on the reads. Among about 57,000 distinct CDR3 sequences, approximately 15% were seen once, and the ten largest hold 40% to 55%. Sequencing used a population of CD138-negative cells sorted from bone marrow. The origin of the receptors is a donor aged 40 or over with multiple myeloma.

The chain uses TRBV10-3 and TRBJ2-5; a weak D match, TRBD2 (6 bases). Germline assignment: CDR1 ENHRY and CDR2 SYGVKD. Trimming pared 3 bases from V and 2 bases from J, leaving 10 bases between. The CDR3 sequence is 14 residues long. Here the CDR3 DNA reads TGTGCCATCAGTGATTTCGGGGGACAAGAGACCCAGTACTTC. It codes for CAISDFGGQETQYF.

For this clonotype: A much larger clonotype is one base distant, so this may be a read error. V usage is TRBV24-1 and J usage is TRBJ1-1; 7 bases are shared with TRBD1. The CDR3 covers 14 residues. Germline assignment: CDR1 KGHDR and CDR2 SFDVKD. The V gene end was trimmed by 5 bases and the J gene end by 5 bases; junction bases not matched to a gene: 7. Here the CDR3 DNA reads TGTGCCACCAGTGGGTCAGGGGGGGATACTGAAGCTTTCTTT. Residues: CATSGSGGDTEAFF.

This clonotype was observed many times. The J gene is TRBJ2-3, the V gene TRBV29-1; D remains ambiguous. Germline-derived CDR1 and CDR2 are SQVTM and ANQGSEA. This CDR3 spans 12 amino acids. Deletions cut 4 bases from V and 2 bases from J, with 7 bases between. The CDR3 nucleotides read TGCAGCGTTGGGCTCCCCACAGATACGCAGTATTTT. This codes for CSVGLPTDTQYF.

The chain combines TRBV27 with TRBJ1-5; D ambiguous. V dropped 3 bases and J dropped 1 base, with 7 bases sitting between them. The V gene's germline CDR1 is MNHEY and CDR2 SMNVEV (reference sequence). The CDR3 is 14 amino acids. The CDR3 spells CASSFVQSNQPQHF. The CDR3 coding sequence is TGTGCCAGCAGTTTCGTACAGAGCAATCAGCCCCAGCATTTT.

This clonotype was seen many times. The chain joins TRBV3-1 to TRBJ1-1; D gene unclear. This CDR3 is built from 16 residues. V lost 4 bases and J lost 1, with 16 bases in between. Germline V lookup: CDR1 LGHDT, CDR2 YNNKEL (reference sequence). The CDR3 loop reads CASSPFGEEQNTEAFF. CDR3 nucleotides: TGTGCCAGCAGCCCGTTCGGGGAAGAACAGAACACTGAAGCTTTCTTT.

In this sample, this clonotype turned up many times. The gene calls are TRBV4-1 and TRBJ2-2; D gene unclear. Germline CDR1 is MGHRA and CDR2 is YSYEKL. V was clipped by 4 bases and J by 0 bases, with 6 bases between them. The CDR3 runs to 14 residues. The CDR3 protein is CASSLQANTGELFF. CDR3 nucleotide sequence: TGCGCCAGCAGCCTTCAAGCGAACACCGGGGAGCTGTTTTTT.

This clonotype was counted many times. V is TRBV7-2 and J is TRBJ2-2; D perhaps matches TRBD2 (5 bases). Germline V gene sequence: CDR1 SGHTA, CDR2 FQGNSA. Trimming removed 1 base from V and 5 bases from J, with 11 bases in between. The CDR3 is made up of 15 amino acids. CDR3 amino acids: CASSLGAGRTGELFF. The DNA of the CDR3 is TGTGCCAGCAGCTTAGGGGCGGGCCGAACCGGGGAGCTGTTTTTT.

This clonotype was counted at least ten times. The V gene is TRBV5-1, the J gene TRBJ1-1; 10 bases are shared with TRBD1. After removal of 4 bases from V and 1 base from J, the junction contained 4 bases not matched to a gene. The CDR3 length is 15 residues. CDR1 and CDR2 (germline): SGHRS, YFSETQ. In DNA form, the CDR3 reads TGCGCCAGCAGCACGGGACAGGGGCCGAACACTGAAGCTTTCTTT. The encoded protein is CASSTGQGPNTEAFF. The full variable domain, with the rest looked up from reference TRBV5-1 and TRBJ1-1, is KAGVTQTPRYLIKTRGQQVTLSCSPISGHRSVSWYQQTPGQGLQFLFEYFSETQRNKGNFPGRFSGRQFSNSRSEMNVSTLELGDSALYLCASSTGQGPNTEAFFGQGTRLTVV.

There are many counts of this clonotype. The J gene is TRBJ2-6, the V gene TRBV4-2; D unclear. CDR1 and CDR2 from the germline V gene are LGHNA and YNFKEQ. The V and J ends lost 1 base and 0 bases respectively, with 4 bases between them. The CDR3 has 15 amino acids. The CDR3, as DNA: TGTGCCAGCAGCCAAGCTCACTCTGGGGCCAACGTCCTGACTTTC. Translation: CASSQAHSGANVLTF.

This clonotype was counted ten times or more. The V call is TRBV7-8, the J call TRBJ2-7; D could derive from TRBD1 or TRBD2 (6 bases each). The germline V gene encodes CDR1 SGHVS and CDR2 FQNEAQ. V was clipped by 1 base and J by 2 bases, with 9 bases between them. The CDR3 runs to 14 residues. Written as DNA, the CDR3 is TGTGCCAGCAGCTTAGAGGGGGGTACCTACGAGCAGTACTTC. Its protein is CASSLEGGTYEQYF.

This clonotype was found many times. The chain has TRBV29-1 and TRBJ2-5; TRBD2 aligns across 8 bases. Unmatched junction bases numbered 8, after V lost 4 bases and J lost 4 bases. This CDR3 has 14 amino acids. Per germline, CDR1 SQVTM and CDR2 ANQGSEA. CDR3 in DNA: TGCAGCGTTGGGCCGGGACTAGTCACAGAGACCCAGTACTTC. Amino acids: CSVGPGLVTETQYF.

This clonotype was observed many times. The J gene is TRBJ1-1, the V gene TRBV14; the D is unclear. The CDR3 spans 12 residues. In germline, CDR1 is SGHDN, CDR2 FVKESK. The V and J ends lost 3 bases and 9 bases respectively, with 11 bases between them. The chain's CDR3 is CASSHPGTQAFF. The CDR3 DNA sequence: TGTGCCAGCAGCCATCCGGGCACACAAGCTTTCTTT.

This clonotype has at least ten counts. This sequence joins TRBV21-1 and TRBJ2-7; the table gives TRBD2 as D, unverified against the DNA. TRBV21-1 corresponds to a pseudogene. CDR3 length: 17 residues. CDR3 loop: CASSKLPRGGSGDEQYF. The CDR3 bases are TGTGCCAGCAGCAAACTCCCCAGGGGCGGGAGCGGCGACGAGCAGTACTTC.

This clonotype was detected ten times or more. V is TRBV7-9 and J is TRBJ1-1; D is uncertain. There are 15 residues in the CDR3. Deletions cut 3 bases from V and 1 base from J, with 12 bases between. CDR1 SEHNR and CDR2 FQNEAQ come from the germline V gene (reference sequence). CDR3 in DNA: TGTGCCAGCAGCTTTGGGTACGATAGGAACACTGAAGCTTTCTTT. This gives the protein CASSFGYDRNTEAFF.

This clonotype was seen ten or more times. This rearrangement joins TRBV7-6 to TRBJ2-2, with D perhaps TRBD1 (5 bases). Germline V CDR1 and CDR2: SGHVS, FNYEAQ. The CDR3 contains 13 residues. V was clipped by 6 bases and J by 2 bases, with 7 bases between them. The CDR3 DNA follows: TGTGCCAGCAGTGACAGAAACACCGGGGAGCTGTTTTTT. Amino acid sequence: CASSDRNTGELFF.

At least ten counts were recorded for this clonotype. The junction departs from the called germline gene at one end, perhaps through a read error. This chain links TRBV7-6 with TRBJ2-3; tentative D call: TRBD2 (6 bases). Germline lookup yields CDR1 SGHVS and CDR2 FNYEAQ. This CDR3 comprises 14 residues. CDR3 in amino acids: CASRLGTSTDTQYF. The CDR3 bases are TGTGCCAGCAGGTTAGGGACTAGCACAGATACGCAGTATTTT. Full variable domain (outside the CDR3, taken from reference TRBV7-6 and TRBJ2-3): GAGVSQSPRYKVTKRGQDVALRCDPISGHVSLYWYRQALGQGPEFLTYFNYEAQQDKSGLPNDRFSAERPEGSISTLTIQRTEQRDSAMYRCASRLGTSTDTQYFGPGTRLTVL.

This clonotype showed up many times. The junction differs from germline at one of its ends, possibly a read error. The chain joins TRBV6-5 to TRBJ2-7; 9 bases align to TRBD2. This CDR3 contains 14 residues. Germline CDR1 reads MNHEY; CDR2 reads SVGAGI. The CDR3 protein is CANSYGSGRDEQYF. CDR3 nucleotide sequence: TGTGCCAACAGTTACGGTAGCGGGAGAGACGAGCAGTACTTC.

In this sample, this clonotype turned up a few times. The chain employs TRBV5-1 and TRBJ2-3; the D gene is possibly TRBD1 (6 bases). The germline V and J ends were trimmed by 6 bases and 10 bases, with 21 bases remaining between them. Germline assignment: CDR1 SGHRS and CDR2 YFSETQ. The CDR3 extends over 14 amino acids. CDR3 sequence (DNA): TGCGCCAGCACTCCTCCGGGACACGAGGATGCGCAGTATTTT. Translation: CASTPPGHEDAQYF.

Turning to this clonotype: With a much larger clone just one base away, this may be a read error. The chain employs TRBV27 and TRBJ1-5, with D tentatively TRBD1 (5 bases). Per the germline V gene, CDR1 is MNHEY and CDR2 is SMNVEV (reference sequence). The length of the CDR3 is 12 residues. CDR3 nucleotide sequence: TGTACCAGCAGTCGGGGGGGACAGCCCCAGCATTTT. This gives the protein CTSSRGGQPQHF.

At least ten counts were recorded for this clonotype. This sequence joins TRBV12-3 or TRBV12-4 and TRBJ1-2, with D perhaps TRBD1 (5 bases). This CDR3 spans 19 amino acids. V lost 2 bases to trimming and J lost 4 bases, with 26 bases between them. CDR3 bases: TGTGCCAGCAGTTTATGGGACTATGCGGGGACCTATCAATCCTATGGCTACACCTTC. It yields the protein CASSLWDYAGTYQSYGYTF.

The chain employs TRBV27 and TRBJ1-4; possibly TRBD1 for D (6 bases). V shed 5 bases and J shed 6 bases, with 28 bases lying between them. The germline V gene encodes CDR1 MNHEY and CDR2 SMNVEV (reference sequence). CDR3 size: 19 residues. The CDR3 DNA reads as TGTGCCAGCAGTCGGGTGGGGACGACAGGTACGCGGAGGGATGAAAAACTGTTTTTT. Residues: CASSRVGTTGTRRDEKLFF.

This clonotype was seen a handful of times. The V and J genes are TRBV6-1 and TRBJ2-3; 11 bases are shared with TRBD1. This CDR3 is built from 15 residues. The V and J ends lost 8 bases and 3 bases, in that order; junction bases with no gene match: 7. Germline V lookup: CDR1 MNHNS, CDR2 SASEGT. For the CDR3, the DNA is TGTGCCAGCCCGGGGACAGGGGGAGGAACAGATACGCAGTATTTT. Translated, it gives CASPGTGGGTDTQYF.

In its sample, this clonotype was seen many times. The chain combines TRBV20-1 with TRBJ2-5; no firm D call. Looked up from germline, CDR1 is DFQATT and CDR2 is SNEGSKA (reference sequence). Deletions cut 6 bases from V and 7 bases from J, with 21 bases between. This CDR3 region has 14 residues. The CDR3 region is CSAPNAAQIRTQYF. CDR3 in DNA: TGCAGTGCCCCAAATGCAGCCCAGATAAGGACCCAGTACTTC.

The table lists this clonotype with many counts. The chain employs TRBV29-1 and TRBJ2-7; 12 bases match TRBD1. CDR1 is SQVTM, CDR2 ANQGSEA, per germline. CDR3 size: 16 residues. Trimming cost V 1 base and J 5 bases; bases outside gene matches: 9. CDR3 coding DNA: TGCAGCGTTGAAGGCGGGACAGGGGGCGCCCATGACGAGCAGTACTTC. It specifies CSVEGGTGGAHDEQYF.

This CDR3 is CASSLESPEQYF. The CDR3 nucleotides read TGTGCCAGCAGCTTAGAGAGCCCCGAGCAGTACTTC. This chain links TRBV7-9 with TRBJ2-7, with D uncertain. This CDR3 spans 12 amino acids. Germline lookup yields CDR1 SEHNR and CDR2 FQNEAQ (reference sequence). V was clipped by 1 base and J by 6 bases, with 7 bases between them. The whole variable domain, filled in from reference TRBV7-9 and TRBJ2-7, reads DTGVSQNPRHKITKRGQNVTFRCDPISEHNRLYWYRQTLGQGPEFLTYFQNEAQLEKSRLLSDRFSAERPKGSFSTLEIQRTEQGDSAMYLCASSLESPEQYFGPGTRLTVT.

This clonotype has a count of ten or more. J is TRBJ2-1 and V is TRBV12-3 or TRBV12-4, with D unclear. Trimming left V 10 bases short and J 0 bases short, with 13 bases between. There are 14 residues in the CDR3. The CDR3 coding sequence is TGTGCCACCAGAGAATTTAGCTCCTACAATGAGCAGTTCTTC. It codes for CATREFSSYNEQFF.